The 5 T cell receptor beta chains reported below all come from one sample, sequenced in a study of blood T cell repertoires in COVID-19. Profiled with immunoSEQ multiplex PCR; TCRdb holds only in-frame clones, not every one. The table records about 46,000 clones, 70% to 90% of them present only once. Material: peripheral blood. The receptor source for this set is a human donor in a cohort sampled during active COVID-19. The donor label of this sample is uncertain.

This chain joins TRBV3-1 (or the pseudogene TRBV3-2) and TRBJ1-5; 8 nucleotides agree with TRBD1. CDR1 is LGHDT and CDR2 is YNNKEL in the germline V gene (reference sequence). The CDR3 extends over 17 amino acids. With V trimmed by 1 base and J by 7 bases, 12 bases remained unmatched. The CDR3 DNA reads TGTGCCAGCAGCCAAGGGTTAATACAGGGGGACAGGCAGCCCCAGCATTTT. It encodes CASSQGLIQGDRQPQHF.

The chain employs TRBV7-8 and TRBJ1-1, with 7 nucleotides matching TRBD1. There are 14 residues in the CDR3. The V gene's germline CDR1 is SGHVS and CDR2 FQNEAQ. Unmatched junction bases numbered 4, after V lost 5 bases and J lost 1 base. The CDR3 spells CASSQRTGNTEAFF. CDR3 bases: TGTGCCAGCAGCCAAAGGACAGGGAACACTGAAGCTTTCTTT.

This CDR3 is CAIRGDSNQPQHF. The DNA for the CDR3 is TGTGCCATCCGAGGAGATAGCAATCAGCCCCAGCATTTT. V usage is TRBV10-3 and J usage is TRBJ1-5, with D unclear. V lost 8 bases and J 0 bases, leaving 8 bases between the germline ends. The germline V gene has CDR1 ENHRY and CDR2 SYGVKD. This CDR3 region has 13 residues.

J is TRBJ1-1 and V is TRBV2; 8 nucleotides match TRBD1. This CDR3 has 17 residues. The germline gives CDR1 SNHLY, CDR2 FYNNEI. Trimming at V came to 8 bases and at J to 0 bases, leaving 14 bases not matched to a gene. CDR3 nucleotide sequence: TGTGCCAGCTCCTTCTATGGGGCAGGGGGCCTGAACACTGAAGCTTTCTTT. Encoded protein: CASSFYGAGGLNTEAFF.

The V and J genes are TRBV12-3 or TRBV12-4 and TRBJ1-5, with D tentatively TRBD1 (6 bases). V was clipped by 6 bases and J by 5 bases, with 8 bases between them. This CDR3 spans 12 amino acids. The CDR3 bases are TGTGCCAGCAGACCAGGGGATCAGCCCCAGCATTTT. Translating it yields CASRPGDQPQHF.